The 2 T cell receptor beta chains given below trace back to one sample, sequenced in a study of shared clonotypes between healthy human individuals. TCRdb's table, derived via immunoSEQ multiplex PCR, lists solely in-frame clones and lacks some. The sample shows roughly 2,300,000 clones, around 93% of them seen only once. The sample taken for sequencing was naive CD4+ T cells from PBMCs. Described subset: CD45RA+ positively selected. These receptor sequences come from a man younger than 30 in good health. Some clones in this sample may be carry-over from other donors' samples.

The rearrangement joins TRBV29-1 to TRBJ2-1, with D perhaps TRBD1 or TRBD2 (5 bases each). Germline V gene lookup returns CDR1 SQVTM and CDR2 ANQGSEA. CDR3 size: 13 residues. The V end was cut by 7 bases, the J end by 0 bases, with 10 bases between. The CDR3 coding sequence is TGCAGCGCCGGGACCCGCTCCTACAATGAGCAGTTCTTC. Protein sequence: CSAGTRSYNEQFF.

The chain has TRBV4-1 and TRBJ1-5; D is unclear. Germline lookup yields CDR1 MGHRA and CDR2 YSYEKL. The CDR3 sequence is 17 residues long. Trimming removed 1 base from V and 0 bases from J, with 13 bases in between. The CDR3 reads CASSQVPLWDSNQPQHF. The CDR3 nucleotides read TGCGCCAGCAGCCAAGTACCCTTGTGGGATAGCAATCAGCCCCAGCATTTT.